The rows below give T cell receptor beta chains drawn from one sample of a study of T cell repertoires in cytomegalovirus infection. Their specific antigens are unknown. TCRdb analysed the reads with MiXCR anew, one entry per CDR3 protein. The sample carries 70,000 to 95,000 distinct CDR3 sequences, around 32% recorded once. This sample comprised CD8+ T cells from cultured PBMCs, obtained from culture after CMV antigen stimulation. Receptor source: a human donor in good health (CMV status not recorded). Some clones in this sample may be carry-over from other donors' samples. CDR3s include the opening cysteine and the closing phenylalanine or tryptophan. D genes are given only for firm matches. A row's size may be missing; if present it is once, few, many or a size class.

d_call j_call v_call clone_size cdr3_nt cdr3_aa
TRBD2 TRBJ2-1 TRBV19 NA TGTGCCAGTAGTATAGGTGCTAGCGGGGGATCCCTTTACAATGAGCAGTTCTTC CASSIGASGGSLYNEQFF
NA TRBJ2-2 TRBV23-1 once TGCGCCAGCAGTCAAATCCCCGACAGGCCCACCGGGGAGCTGTTTTTT CASSQIPDRPTGELFF
NA TRBJ2-2 TRBV15 NA TGTGCCACCAGCAGCCTCGGGGGTTCGAACACCGGGGAGCTGTTTTTT CATSSLGGSNTGELFF
NA TRBJ2-5 TRBV6-1 many TGTGCCAGCAGTGAATTCCCGAGGAGTCAAGAGACCCAGTACTTC CASSEFPRSQETQYF
NA TRBJ2-2 TRBV18 NA TGTGCCAGCTCACCCCTCCGCCAAGCTGTTAACACCGGGGAGCTGTTTTTT CASSPLRQAVNTGELFF
NA TRBJ2-1 TRBV4-1 NA TGCGCCAGCAGCCAGGATAGCGTAGAGCAGTTCTTC CASSQDSVEQFF
TRBD2 TRBJ2-7 TRBV29-1 few TGCAGCGGCCCCGTCGGGGGGGCCAATGGGTACGAGCAGTACTTC CSGPVGGANGYEQYF
TRBD1 TRBJ1-5 TRBV15 NA TGTGCCACCAGCTCTACGGGACAGGGGAGGCAGCCCCAGCATTTT CATSSTGQGRQPQHF
NA TRBJ2-7 TRBV18 NA TGTGCCAGCTCACTACGCCGGGACGGCTACGAGCAGTACTTC CASSLRRDGYEQYF
NA TRBJ2-5 TRBV27 few TGTGCCAGCACCTTCGGAGAGACCCAGTACTTC CASTFGETQYF
NA TRBJ1-4 TRBV10-3 few TGTGCCGTCAAAGGGGTTCCTAATGAAAAACTGTTTTTT CAVKGVPNEKLFF
TRBD1 TRBJ2-7 TRBV12-3/TRBV12-4 NA TGTGCCAGTTCTTCGACAGGGGATGTATCCTACGAGCAGTACTTC CASSSTGDVSYEQYF
NA TRBJ1-2 TRBV7-8 many TGTGCCAGCAGCTTAAGTAGGTTAGGGACCTATGGCTACACCTTC CASSLSRLGTYGYTF
NA TRBJ1-1 TRBV5-1 many TGCGCCAGCTCAAGAGAGGGGACCGTGAACACTGAAGCTTTCTTT CASSREGTVNTEAFF
NA TRBJ1-2 TRBV27 NA TGTGCCAGCAGTTTATCGACGGGGCTGGAGGGCTACACCTTC CASSLSTGLEGYTF
NA TRBJ2-4 TRBV7-9 few TGTGCCAGCAGTTCGGACTCAGGGAGGAGAAACATTCAGTACTTC CASSSDSGRRNIQYF
NA TRBJ1-5 TRBV6-2/TRBV6-3 NA TGTGCCAGCAGTTCCATATTTAATCAGCCCCAGCATTTT CASSSIFNQPQHF